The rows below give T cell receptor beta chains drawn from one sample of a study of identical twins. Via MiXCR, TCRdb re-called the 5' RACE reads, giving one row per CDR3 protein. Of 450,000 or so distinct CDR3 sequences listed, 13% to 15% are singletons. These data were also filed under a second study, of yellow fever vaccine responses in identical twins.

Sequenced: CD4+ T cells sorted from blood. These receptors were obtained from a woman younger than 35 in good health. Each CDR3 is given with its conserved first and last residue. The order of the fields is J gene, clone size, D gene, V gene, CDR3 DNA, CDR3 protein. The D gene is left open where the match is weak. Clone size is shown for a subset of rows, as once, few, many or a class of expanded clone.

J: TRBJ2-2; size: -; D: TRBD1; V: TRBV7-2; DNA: TGTGCCAGCAGCTTACGACAGGGTCAGGTATCTGGGGAGCTGTTTTTT; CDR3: CASSLRQGQVSGELFF
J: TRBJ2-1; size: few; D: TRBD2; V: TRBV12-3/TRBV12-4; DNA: TGTGCCAGCAACACTTTTCACCAATGGACTAGCGGGACGAACAATGAGCAGTTCTTC; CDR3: CASNTFHQWTSGTNNEQFF
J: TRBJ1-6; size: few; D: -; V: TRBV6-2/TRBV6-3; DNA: TGTGCCAGCAGTTCGACGGGAGATTCACCCCTCCACTTT; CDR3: CASSSTGDSPLHF
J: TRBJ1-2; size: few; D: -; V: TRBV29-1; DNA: TGCAGCGTTGGGGGGCCGGTGGGGTATGGCTACACCTTC; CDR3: CSVGGPVGYGYTF
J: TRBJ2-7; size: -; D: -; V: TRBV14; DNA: TGTGCCAGCAGCCAAAAGAGCTCCTACGAGCAGTACTTC; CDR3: CASSQKSSYEQYF
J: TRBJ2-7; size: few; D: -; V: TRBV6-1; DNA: TGTGCCAGCAACTCACACACAGGTGGGACCAACGAGCAGTACTTC; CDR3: CASNSHTGGTNEQYF
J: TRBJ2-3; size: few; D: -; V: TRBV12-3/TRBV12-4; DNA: TGTGCCAGCAGTTTCTCCCCTTTGAGCACAGATACGCAGTATTTT; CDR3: CASSFSPLSTDTQYF
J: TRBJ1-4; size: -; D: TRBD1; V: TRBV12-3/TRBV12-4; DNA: TGTGCCAGCAGTCTCGGACAGGGGATGGGAATCGAAAAACTGTTTTTT; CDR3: CASSLGQGMGIEKLFF
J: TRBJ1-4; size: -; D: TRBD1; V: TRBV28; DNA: TGTGCCAGCAAGGGGGCTGGGGAAAAACTGTTTTTT; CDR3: CASKGAGEKLFF
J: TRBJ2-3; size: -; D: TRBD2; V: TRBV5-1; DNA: TGCGCCAGCAGCCGTCTAGCGGCCAGCACAGATACGCAGTATTTT; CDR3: CASSRLAASTDTQYF
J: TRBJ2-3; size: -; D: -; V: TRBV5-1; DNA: TGCGCCAGCGGACAGAATTGGGATACGCAGTATTTT; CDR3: CASGQNWDTQYF
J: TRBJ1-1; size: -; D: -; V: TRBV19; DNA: TGTGCCAGTTTTCCGGGGATGAGCGGGAACACTGAAGCTTTCTTT; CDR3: CASFPGMSGNTEAFF
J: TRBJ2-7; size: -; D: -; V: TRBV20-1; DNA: TGCAGTGCTAGAGATATGGCCGGGCTAGCGCCTTTGGCCTACGAGCAGTACTTC; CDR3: CSARDMAGLAPLAYEQYF
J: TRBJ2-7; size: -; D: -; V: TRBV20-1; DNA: TGCAGTGCTATCCGTGGGGGGGCCAGGACCTACGAGCAGTACTTC; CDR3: CSAIRGGARTYEQYF
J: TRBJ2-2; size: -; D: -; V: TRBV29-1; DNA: TGCAGCGTTGGGGTAGGGGGGTGGAACACCGGGGAGCTGTTTTTT; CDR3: CSVGVGGWNTGELFF
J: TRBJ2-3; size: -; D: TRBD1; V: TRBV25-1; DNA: TGTGCCAGCAGTGACCGACAGGGGGTTAGCACAGATACGCAGTATTTT; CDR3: CASSDRQGVSTDTQYF
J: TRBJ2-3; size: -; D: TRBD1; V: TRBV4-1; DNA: TGCGCCAGCAGCCAACCTCCGGGACAGGGGGCTGGGACAGATACGCAGTATTTT; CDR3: CASSQPPGQGAGTDTQYF
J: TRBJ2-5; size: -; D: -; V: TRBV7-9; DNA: TGTGCCAGCAGCGATTATGAGACCCAGTACTTC; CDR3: CASSDYETQYF
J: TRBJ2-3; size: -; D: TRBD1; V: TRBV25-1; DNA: TGTGCCAGCAGCTCGATTTACAGGGGGCAAGAAGGCACAGATACGCAGTATTTT; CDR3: CASSSIYRGQEGTDTQYF
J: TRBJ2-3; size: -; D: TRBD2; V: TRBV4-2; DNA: TGTGCCAGCAGCCAAGATAGGCTAGCGGGGTCCTCGGGCACAGATACGCAGTATTTT; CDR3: CASSQDRLAGSSGTDTQYF
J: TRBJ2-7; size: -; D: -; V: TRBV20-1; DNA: TGCAGTGCGGCACTTGGGACGGCTGTCACCTACGAGCAGTACTTC; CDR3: CSAALGTAVTYEQYF
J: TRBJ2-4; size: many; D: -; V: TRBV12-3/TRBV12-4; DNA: TGTGCCAGCAGTCTGGGGCTCGGAAACATTCAGTACTTC; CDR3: CASSLGLGNIQYF
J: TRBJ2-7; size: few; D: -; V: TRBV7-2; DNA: TGTGCCAGCAGCTTCCAACCTTTCTACGAGCAGTACTTC; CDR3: CASSFQPFYEQYF
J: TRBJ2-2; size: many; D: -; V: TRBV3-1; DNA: TGTGCCAGCAGCCAAGGCAGGGCCCCCGGGGAGCTGTTTTTT; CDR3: CASSQGRAPGELFF
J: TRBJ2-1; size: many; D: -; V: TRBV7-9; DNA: TGTGCCAGCAGCGGGACGGACTTACTTTTCTCCTACAATGAGCAGTTCTTC; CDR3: CASSGTDLLFSYNEQFF
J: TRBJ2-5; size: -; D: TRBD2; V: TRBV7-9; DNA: TGTGCCAGCAGCTTAGCGCCGGGGGGTCGGGAGACCCAGTACTTC; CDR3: CASSLAPGGRETQYF
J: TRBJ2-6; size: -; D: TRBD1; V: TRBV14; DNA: TGTGCCAGAGTGGCGGGACAGGCCACCTCTGGGGCCAACGTCCTGACTTTC; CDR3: CARVAGQATSGANVLTF
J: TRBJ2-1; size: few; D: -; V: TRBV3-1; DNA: TGTGCCAGCAGCCAGCAGTTAGCCCATGAGCAGTTCTTC; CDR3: CASSQQLAHEQFF
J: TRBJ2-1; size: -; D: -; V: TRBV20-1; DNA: TGCAGTGCTAGAGGAGAACTGTCCTACAATGAGCAGTTCTTC; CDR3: CSARGELSYNEQFF
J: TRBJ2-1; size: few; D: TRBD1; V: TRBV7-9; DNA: TGTGCCAGCAGCTTAGTTCCTGGACAGGGGGCGAGCAATGAGCAGTTCTTC; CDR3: CASSLVPGQGASNEQFF
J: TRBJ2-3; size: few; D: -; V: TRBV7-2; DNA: TGTGCCAGCAGCTTTAGTACTATAGATACGCAGTATTTT; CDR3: CASSFSTIDTQYF
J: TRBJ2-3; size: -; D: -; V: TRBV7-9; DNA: TGTGCCAGCAGCTTAGAGGAGGGTACGCAGTATTTT; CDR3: CASSLEEGTQYF
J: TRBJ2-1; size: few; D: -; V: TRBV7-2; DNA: TGTGCCAGCAGCTTAGTTCGGGGGCTGAATAATGAGCAGTTCTTC; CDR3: CASSLVRGLNNEQFF
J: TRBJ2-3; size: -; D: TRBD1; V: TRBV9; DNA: TGTGCCAGCAGCGCCCTAGGTCAAACAGGGGGCGGTACGCAGTATTTT; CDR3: CASSALGQTGGGTQYF
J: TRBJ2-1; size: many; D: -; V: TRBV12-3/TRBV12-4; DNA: TGTGCCAGCAGCCCGACCCGGGACAATGAGCAGTTCTTC; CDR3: CASSPTRDNEQFF
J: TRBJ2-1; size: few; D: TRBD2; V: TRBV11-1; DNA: TGTGCCAGCAGCTTAAATTTGGGTGTAGCGGGAGTGGGGGATGAGCAGTTCTTC; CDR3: CASSLNLGVAGVGDEQFF
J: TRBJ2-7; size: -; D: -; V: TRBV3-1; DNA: TGTGCCAGCGCCCGGACTGCCTCCTACGAGCAGTACTTC; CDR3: CASARTASYEQYF
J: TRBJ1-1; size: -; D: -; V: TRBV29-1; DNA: TGCAGCGCCCAACAGGGAGGCACTGAAGCTTTCTTT; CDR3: CSAQQGGTEAFF
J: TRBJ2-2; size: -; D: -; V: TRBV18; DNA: TGTGCCAGCTCACCACAGGGACCAAACACCGGGGAGCTGTTTTTT; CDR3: CASSPQGPNTGELFF
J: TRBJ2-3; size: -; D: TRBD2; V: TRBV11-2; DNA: TGTGCCAGCAGCCAGGGACTAGCGGGGGGACCAACTAGCACAGATACGCAGTATTTT; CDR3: CASSQGLAGGPTSTDTQYF
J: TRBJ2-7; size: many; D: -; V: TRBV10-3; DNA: TGTGCCATCAGTGAGTTACGGGTGCAGGAGCAGTACTTC; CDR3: CAISELRVQEQYF
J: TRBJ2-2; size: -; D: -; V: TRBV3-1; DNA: TGTGCCAGCAGCCAAGGACAGGTTGGCGCCGGGGAGCTGTTTTTT; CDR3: CASSQGQVGAGELFF
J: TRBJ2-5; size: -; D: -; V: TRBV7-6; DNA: TGTGCCAGCAGCTTAGTTCAGGGGCTGCAAGAGACCCAGTACTTC; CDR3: CASSLVQGLQETQYF
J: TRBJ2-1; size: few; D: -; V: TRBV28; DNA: TGTGCCAGCAGTCCGATACAGCATCCCCCCTCCTACAATGAGCAGTTCTTC; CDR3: CASSPIQHPPSYNEQFF
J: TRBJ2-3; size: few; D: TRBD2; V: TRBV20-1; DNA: TGCAGTGCTGGAGGGACTAGCGGGAGGGCAGATACGCAGTATTTT; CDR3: CSAGGTSGRADTQYF
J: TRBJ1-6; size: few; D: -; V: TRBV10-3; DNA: TGTGCCATCAGTGATAGAGCTTATAATTCACCCCTCCACTTT; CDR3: CAISDRAYNSPLHF
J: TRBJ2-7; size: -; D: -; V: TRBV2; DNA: TGTGCCAGCAGGGACGGGCTTTCCTACGAGCAGTACTTC; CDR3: CASRDGLSYEQYF
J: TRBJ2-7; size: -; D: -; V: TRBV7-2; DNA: TGTGCCAGCAGGCGGGACAGCAACTACGAGCAGTACTTC; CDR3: CASRRDSNYEQYF
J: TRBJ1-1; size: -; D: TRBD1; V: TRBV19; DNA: TGTGCCACCAACGACAGGGGGGGCACTGAAGCTTTCTTT; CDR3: CATNDRGGTEAFF